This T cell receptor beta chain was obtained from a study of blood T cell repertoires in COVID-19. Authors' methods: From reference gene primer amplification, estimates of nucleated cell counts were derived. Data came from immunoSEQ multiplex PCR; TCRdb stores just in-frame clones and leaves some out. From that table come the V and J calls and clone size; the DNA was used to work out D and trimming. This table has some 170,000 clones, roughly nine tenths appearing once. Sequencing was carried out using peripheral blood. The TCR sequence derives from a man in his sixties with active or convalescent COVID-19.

The CDR3 here is CASSDPRTGINQPQHF. CDR3 coding DNA: TGTGCCAGCAGCGATCCTAGGACAGGGATCAATCAGCCCCAGCATTTT. The chain employs TRBV7-8 and TRBJ1-5, with 8 bases that match TRBD1. CDR1 is SGHVS, CDR2 FQNEAQ, per germline. J gave up 3 bases and V 5 bases, and 9 bases lay outside the gene matches. CDR3 length: 16 amino acids.